This T cell receptor (beta chain) was retrieved from a study of blood T cell repertoires in COVID-19. Whole-study context: Both acute and convalescent COVID-19 samples were obtained from the United States, Italy and Spain. The analysed material was cDNA or gDNA that came from T cells, B-cell-depleted T cells, or PBMCs.

Authors' data handling: The assay estimated nucleated cells by amplifying reference gene primers. Assay used: immunoSEQ multiplex PCR; TCRdb lists only in-frame clones, some missing. V and J calls and clone size are given by that table; D and trimming were obtained from the DNA. Among tens of thousands of clones, roughly four fifths were seen once, and the ten largest hold 9%. V shed 5 bases and J shed 3 bases, with 6 bases lying between them. This CDR3 comprises 11 residues. Germline CDR1 GTSNPN, CDR2 SVGIG (reference sequence). The receptor was isolated from a human donor in a cohort sampled during active COVID-19. Sequencing input: peripheral blood. The chain joins TRBV30 to TRBJ2-3; no firm D call. CDR3 sequence reads: CAWERTDTQYF. The CDR3 DNA reads as TGTGCCTGGGAGAGGACAGATACGCAGTATTTT. The whole variable domain, filled in from reference TRBV30 and TRBJ2-3, reads SQTIHQWPATLVQPVGSPLSLECTVEGTSNPNLYWYRQAAGRGLQLLFYSVGIGQISSEVPQNLSASRPQDRQFILSSKKLLLSDSGFYLCAWERTDTQYFGPGTRLTVL.